The 32 T cell receptor beta chains below all came from one sample that was sequenced in a study of blood T cell repertoires in COVID-19. Produced via immunoSEQ multiplex PCR; TCRdb's table is partial and in-frame only. The sample has more than 350,000 clones, around 87% seen once. The sequencing input was peripheral blood. These receptors all come from a woman aged 25 to 45 with COVID-19, enrolled during active disease.

This clone has just a few counts. The J gene is TRBJ2-2, the V gene TRBV2; 7 nucleotides align to TRBD1. Germline V gene data show CDR1 as SNHLY and CDR2 as FYNNEI. The CDR3 length is 14 residues. Trimming cost V 6 bases and J 7 bases; bases outside gene matches: 8. CDR3 in amino acids: CASRLQGIGGELFF. CDR3 bases: TGTGCCAGCAGGCTACAGGGGATCGGCGGGGAGCTGTTTTTT.

The chain joins TRBV6-6 to TRBJ1-1; TRBD1 matches 9 bases. The V segment lost 10 bases and the J segment 6 bases; nucleotides outside the gene matches: 6. The CDR3 totals 12 residues. Germline CDR1 MNHNY, CDR2 SVGAGI (reference sequence). CDR3 sequence: CAIGQGLAEAFF. CDR3 nucleotide sequence: TGTGCCATTGGACAGGGGTTGGCTGAAGCTTTCTTT.

This clone was seen more than once but under ten times. V and J are TRBV27 and TRBJ2-7, with 10 bases matching TRBD1. The germline V gene has CDR1 MNHEY and CDR2 SMNVEV (reference sequence). Trimming removed 5 bases from V and 4 bases from J; junction bases left unmatched: 5. The CDR3 extends over 14 amino acids. The CDR3 spells CASSPDRGKYEQYF. CDR3 nucleotides: TGTGCCAGCAGTCCGGACAGGGGGAAGTACGAGCAGTACTTC.

J is TRBJ2-1 and V is TRBV5-4, with 13 bases identical to TRBD2. From germline, CDR1 is SGHNT and CDR2 YYREEE (reference sequence). This CDR3 region has 17 residues. With V trimmed by 2 bases and J by 0 bases, 2 bases remained unmatched. The DNA of the CDR3 is TGTGCCAGCAGCTTTGGGACTAGCGGGAACTCCTACAATGAGCAGTTCTTC. Its translation is CASSFGTSGNSYNEQFF.

The chain couples TRBV24-1 to TRBJ2-5; 8 positions match TRBD1. There are 14 residues in the CDR3. J gave up 5 bases and V 7 bases, and 8 bases lay outside the gene matches. Germline V CDR1 and CDR2: KGHDR, SFDVKD. CDR3 coding DNA: TGTGCCACCAGCCTTGACAGGGGATGGGAGACCCAGTACTTC. This translates into CATSLDRGWETQYF.

The rearrangement uses TRBV18 and TRBJ2-7; 9 nucleotides agree with TRBD2. This CDR3 is 13 amino acids long. After removal of 4 bases from V and 6 bases from J, the junction contained 4 bases not matched to a gene. Germline V gene sequence: CDR1 KGHSH, CDR2 LQKENI. The CDR3 DNA reads TGTGCCAGCTCACAAGCGGGAGGCTCCGAGCAGTACTTC. Translation: CASSQAGGSEQYF.

This chain links TRBV11-2 with TRBJ2-3, with TRBD2 matching over 10 bases. The junction had 11 bases not matched to a gene; V was cut back by 6 bases and J by 5 bases. The V gene's germline CDR1 is SGHAT and CDR2 FQNNGV. The CDR3 sequence is 16 residues long. The CDR3 reads CASRRGLAGEGDTQYF. CDR3 sequence (DNA): TGTGCCAGCAGGAGGGGGCTAGCGGGAGAAGGAGATACGCAGTATTTT.

This chain uses TRBV6-1 with TRBJ1-6, with 8 bases lining up with TRBD1. Unmatched junction bases numbered 4, after V lost 2 bases and J lost 7 bases. CDR1 is MNHNS and CDR2 is SASEGT in the germline V gene. This CDR3 region has 15 residues. CDR3 amino acids: CASSERDRGNSPLHF. In DNA form, the CDR3 reads TGTGCCAGCAGTGAAAGAGACAGGGGAAATTCACCCCTCCACTTT.

This chain connects TRBV7-2 to TRBJ2-3, with 8 bases aligning to TRBD2. The germline CDR1 and CDR2 sequences are SGHTA and FQGNSA. The length of the CDR3 is 17 residues. With 4 bases clipped from V and 7 bases from J, the junction kept 16 bases outside the gene matches. CDR3 nucleotide sequence: TGTGCCAGCAGCTCTCCCAAGACTAGCGTAACGCGCTATACGCAGTATTTT. This gives the protein CASSSPKTSVTRYTQYF. Looking up the rest from reference TRBV7-2 and TRBJ2-3 gives the full variable domain: GAGVSQSPSNKVTEKGKDVELRCDPISGHTALYWYRQSLGQGLEFLIYFQGNSAPDKSGLPSDRFSAERTGGSVSTLTIQRTQQEDSAVYLCASSSPKTSVTRYTQYFGPGTRLTVL.

The chain uses TRBV5-6 and TRBJ2-3; 7 bases are shared with TRBD2. Germline V gene data show CDR1 as SGHDT and CDR2 as YYEEEE. The CDR3 is made up of 15 amino acids. Trimming took 4 bases from V and 4 from J; bases not matched to a gene: 9. CDR3 sequence reads: CASSPGGRISDTQYF. DNA of the CDR3: TGTGCCAGCAGCCCGGGAGGTCGTATATCAGATACGCAGTATTTT.

This chain joins TRBV7-9 and TRBJ1-3; 10 nucleotides line up with TRBD1. Trimming removed 1 base from V and 8 bases from J; junction bases left unmatched: 2. The germline V gene encodes CDR1 SEHNR and CDR2 FQNEAQ (reference sequence). The CDR3 has 14 amino acids. CDR3 sequence (DNA): TGTGCCAGCAGCTTAGGGGACAGGGGAGACACCATATATTTT. It translates to CASSLGDRGDTIYF.

This rearrangement joins TRBV15 to TRBJ2-5; 7 bases fit TRBD2. Germline CDR1 is LNHNV and CDR2 is YYDKDF (reference sequence). The length of the CDR3 is 15 residues. V lost 3 bases to trimming and J lost 1 base; unmatched junction nucleotides: 5. CDR3 protein: CATSREGTIQETQYF. CDR3 coding DNA: TGTGCCACCAGCAGGGAGGGGACTATCCAAGAGACCCAGTACTTC.

This chain joins TRBV6-7 and TRBJ2-7, with D tentatively TRBD1 (6 bases). TRBV6-7 is designated an ORF whose function remains uncertain. Trimming took off 9 bases at V and 7 bases at J, with 16 bases between the two ends. The CDR3 length is 12 residues. In nucleotides, the CDR3 is TGTGCCAGGACATTGGGGGCGGGTGAGCAGTACTTC. Amino acids: CARTLGAGEQYF.

The chain employs TRBV7-2 and TRBJ2-1, with 7 positions matching TRBD2. From germline, CDR1 is SGHTA and CDR2 FQGNSA. The CDR3 has 15 amino acids. V lost 1 base to trimming and J lost 7 bases; unmatched junction nucleotides: 7. The CDR3 region is CASSLGLAALNEQFF. The CDR3 DNA reads as TGTGCCAGCAGCTTAGGGCTAGCGGCCCTAAATGAGCAGTTCTTC.

The J gene is TRBJ2-4, the V gene TRBV25-1; possibly TRBD2 for D (7 bases). Trimming pared 1 base from V and 8 bases from J, leaving 15 bases between. This CDR3 region has 15 residues. Looked up from germline, CDR1 is MGHDK and CDR2 is SYGVNS. The CDR3 region is CASSEWGKGGDIQYF. DNA of the CDR3: TGTGCCAGCAGTGAATGGGGTAAAGGGGGGGACATTCAGTACTTC.

This chain connects TRBV7-9 to TRBJ2-6, with TRBD2 as a possible D gene (6 bases). Per the germline V gene, CDR1 is SEHNR and CDR2 is FQNEAQ (reference sequence). The CDR3 totals 16 residues. The V end was cut by 3 bases, the J end by 1 base, with 10 bases between. The CDR3: CASSFLRESGANVLTF. The CDR3 DNA is TGTGCCAGCAGCTTCCTTCGGGAGTCTGGGGCCAACGTCCTGACTTTC.

The rearrangement links TRBV3-1 (or the pseudogene TRBV3-2) to TRBJ1-2; the match to TRBD1 covers 7 bases. Germline assignment: CDR1 LGHDT and CDR2 YNNKEL (reference sequence). Trimming removed 6 bases from V and 6 bases from J; junction bases left unmatched: 4. This CDR3 is built from 12 residues. CDR3 coding DNA: TGTGCCAGCAGGTCACAGGGGAATGGCTACACCTTC. This gives the protein CASRSQGNGYTF.

This chain links TRBV3-1 (or the pseudogene TRBV3-2) with TRBJ2-7; 8 bases agree with TRBD2. Trimming removed 4 bases from V and 2 bases from J; junction bases left unmatched: 13. CDR3 length: 17 residues. Germline loops: CDR1 LGHDT, CDR2 YNNKEL (reference sequence). CDR3 coding DNA: TGTGCCAGCAGCCCTCTCCGGGAGGGCTATACCACCTACGAGCAGTACTTC. Translating gives CASSPLREGYTTYEQYF.

The gene calls are TRBV6-5 and TRBJ1-4; possible D gene TRBD1, 5 bases. The germline CDR1 and CDR2 sequences are MNHEY and SVGAGI. Trimming took off 2 bases at V and 3 bases at J, with 10 bases between the two ends. The CDR3 has 15 residues. Here the CDR3 reads CASSYLGGANEKLFF. As DNA, the CDR3 is TGTGCCAGCAGTTACCTCGGGGGAGCTAATGAAAAACTGTTTTTT.

V and J are TRBV28 and TRBJ2-3; 15 bases agree with TRBD2. V lost 7 bases and J lost 8; bases outside the gene matches: 7. From germline, CDR1 is MDHEN and CDR2 SYDVKM. This CDR3 comprises 15 residues. CDR3 in amino acids: CASTGLAGGSGTQYF. The CDR3 DNA follows: TGTGCCAGCACCGGACTAGCGGGAGGGTCGGGTACGCAGTATTTT.

The chain carries TRBV3-1 (or the pseudogene TRBV3-2) and TRBJ2-1, with 12 nucleotides matching TRBD2. Germline CDR1 LGHDT, CDR2 YNNKEL (reference sequence). Losses at the gene ends were 6 bases for V and 6 bases for J; bases not matched to a gene: 9. The CDR3 runs 16 residues. The CDR3 sequence is CASRTRLAGAGNEQFF. In nucleotides, the CDR3 is TGTGCCAGCAGGACCCGACTAGCGGGAGCAGGCAATGAGCAGTTCTTC.

The sample holds a few counts of this clone. This chain uses TRBV24-1 with TRBJ2-1; TRBD1 might be the D (6 bases). Germline CDR1 KGHDR, CDR2 SFDVKD. This CDR3 has 16 residues. Between the trimmed V and J ends, which lost 4 bases and 5 bases, there was a span of 17 bases. The CDR3 is CATSDRDGQSDNEQFF. Written as DNA, the CDR3 is TGTGCCACCAGTGACCGAGATGGACAGTCGGACAATGAGCAGTTCTTC.

V and J are TRBV18 and TRBJ1-6; maybe TRBD1 (6 bases). CDR1 is KGHSH and CDR2 is LQKENI in the germline V gene. This CDR3 spans 14 amino acids. V was pared by 2 bases and J by 9 bases, with 11 bases between. The CDR3 loop reads CASSPIQGVSPLHF. In DNA form, the CDR3 reads TGTGCCAGCTCACCAATACAGGGAGTTTCACCCCTCCACTTT.

The CDR3 loop reads CASSYTGTAQPQHF. DNA for the CDR3: TGTGCCAGCAGTTACACTGGGACAGCTCAGCCCCAGCATTTT. V and J are TRBV6-2 or TRBV6-3 and TRBJ1-5; 7 nucleotides line up with TRBD1. Germline CDR1 is MNHEY and CDR2 is SVGEGT. This CDR3 region has 14 residues. Unmatched junction bases numbered 4, after V lost 2 bases and J lost 6 bases.

The genes are TRBV7-2 and TRBJ1-1; D gene uncertain. The germline V and J ends were trimmed by 1 base and 4 bases, with 10 bases remaining between them. CDR1 is SGHTA and CDR2 is FQGNSA in the germline V gene. CDR3 length equals 14 residues. CDR3 DNA: TGTGCCAGCAGCTTAGACGGGGTGACCACTGAAGCTTTCTTT. It codes for CASSLDGVTTEAFF.

The genes are TRBV21-1 and TRBJ2-7; the D call TRBD1 from the table was never checked on the DNA. TRBV21-1 represents a pseudogene. The CDR3 has 15 amino acids. This chain's CDR3 is CASRGKGQGSGEQYF. The DNA of the CDR3 is TGTGCCAGCAGGGGGAAGGGACAGGGGTCCGGCGAGCAGTACTTC.

This chain uses TRBV7-3 with TRBJ2-3; the match to TRBD1 covers 10 bases. After removal of 3 bases from V and 4 bases from J, the junction contained 4 bases not matched to a gene. CDR3 length: 15 residues. From germline, CDR1 is SGHTA and CDR2 FQGTGA. The CDR3 loop is CASSLDRGIADTQYF. The CDR3 coding sequence is TGTGCCAGCAGCTTGGACAGGGGGATCGCAGATACGCAGTATTTT.

The V call is TRBV6-6, the J call TRBJ2-7; no clear D gene. V lost 8 bases and J lost 0, with 14 bases in between. Germline values: CDR1 MNHNY, CDR2 SVGAGI (reference sequence). The CDR3 extends over 14 amino acids. The CDR3 nucleotides read TGTGCCAGCGCCTTTGGCGGTTACTCCTACGAGCAGTACTTC. As protein: CASAFGGYSYEQYF.

The rearrangement uses TRBV27 and TRBJ1-1; 7 positions agree with TRBD1. With V trimmed by 3 bases and J by 5 bases, 3 bases remained unmatched. The CDR3 sequence is 13 residues long. CDR1 and CDR2 (germline): MNHEY, SMNVEV (reference sequence). The chain's CDR3 is CASSLTGWTEAFF. The CDR3 DNA reads TGTGCCAGCAGTTTGACAGGGTGGACTGAAGCTTTCTTT.

This chain connects TRBV11-2 to TRBJ2-5; TRBD2 matches at 9 bases. Germline V gene sequence: CDR1 SGHAT, CDR2 FQNNGV. The trim removed 0 bases at V and 4 bases at J, leaving 9 bases unmatched. The CDR3 spans 17 residues. Written as DNA, the CDR3 is TGTGCCAGCAGCTTAGATGAGGCTAGCGGGAACTTAGAGACCCAGTACTTC. Amino acid sequence: CASSLDEASGNLETQYF.

The rearrangement joins TRBV6-5 to TRBJ1-6, with 8 bases matching TRBD1. Looked up from germline, CDR1 is MNHEY and CDR2 is SVGAGI. The CDR3 is 15 residues long. The J segment lost 7 bases and the V segment lost 7 bases, leaving 9 bases of the junction unmatched. This CDR3 reads CASTRDRGGNSPLHF. The CDR3 DNA reads as TGTGCCAGCACCAGAGACAGGGGAGGCAATTCACCCCTCCACTTT.

This clone was found a few times. V gene TRBV5-1 combines with J gene TRBJ2-2; D may be TRBD1 (6 bases). Germline CDR1 reads SGHRS; CDR2 reads YFSETQ. The CDR3 loop spans 15 amino acids. V shed 1 base and J shed 5 bases, with 12 bases lying between them. Here the CDR3 reads CASSLQQGLTGELFF. For the CDR3, the DNA is TGCGCCAGCAGCTTGCAACAGGGCTTGACCGGGGAGCTGTTTTTT.